This is a list of T cell receptor beta chains from one sample in a study of identical twins. TCRdb reprocessed the 5' RACE reads with MiXCR, giving one entry per CDR3 protein. The data show 200,000 to 250,000 distinct CDR3 sequences, approximately 5.9% seen once. This same sample was also part of a study on T cells expressing NK-cell markers.

Sequences were obtained from CD8+ T cells sorted from blood. Receptor source: a woman aged 18-29 years in good health. The CDR3 runs from the conserved cysteine through the conserved F or W. The order of the fields is D gene, V gene, clone size, J gene, CDR3 DNA, CDR3 protein. The D gene is left open where the match is weak. A row's size may be missing; if present it is once, few, many or a size class.

D gene: .; V gene: TRBV12-5; clone size: few; J gene: TRBJ1-5; CDR3 DNA: TGTGCTAGTGGTACAAGGGGAGATAGCAATCAGCCCCAGCATTTT; CDR3 protein: CASGTRGDSNQPQHF
D gene: .; V gene: TRBV9; clone size: many; J gene: TRBJ2-1; CDR3 DNA: TGTGCCAGCAGTGCCGGGATCTCGGCCAATGAGCAGTTCTTC; CDR3 protein: CASSAGISANEQFF
D gene: .; V gene: TRBV14; clone size: few; J gene: TRBJ2-7; CDR3 DNA: TGTGCCAGCAGTCTCAGGACGGACAGTGATTACGAGCAGTACTTC; CDR3 protein: CASSLRTDSDYEQYF
D gene: .; V gene: TRBV11-2; clone size: many; J gene: TRBJ1-1; CDR3 DNA: TGTGCCAGCAGCTTAGACACTGAAGCTTTCTTT; CDR3 protein: CASSLDTEAFF
D gene: .; V gene: TRBV7-9; clone size: few; J gene: TRBJ1-2; CDR3 DNA: TGTGCCAGCAGCCCGGCACTCTCAGCTAACTATGGCTACACCTTC; CDR3 protein: CASSPALSANYGYTF
D gene: .; V gene: TRBV7-9; clone size: many; J gene: TRBJ2-1; CDR3 DNA: TGTGCCAGCAGCTTTCCGGGCTTTGAGCAGTTCTTC; CDR3 protein: CASSFPGFEQFF
D gene: .; V gene: TRBV5-5; clone size: few; J gene: TRBJ2-5; CDR3 DNA: TGTGCCAGCAGCTCGCAGACTACACAAGAGACCCAGTACTTC; CDR3 protein: CASSSQTTQETQYF
D gene: TRBD2; V gene: TRBV27; clone size: .; J gene: TRBJ2-7; CDR3 DNA: TGTGCCAGCAGTTTTACAGACTCCGGGGGGTACGAGCAGTACTTC; CDR3 protein: CASSFTDSGGYEQYF
D gene: .; V gene: TRBV15; clone size: many; J gene: TRBJ2-5; CDR3 DNA: TGTGCCACCAGCGGGAGATTGGGTGAGACCCAGTACTTC; CDR3 protein: CATSGRLGETQYF
D gene: .; V gene: TRBV11-2; clone size: few; J gene: TRBJ2-7; CDR3 DNA: TGTGCCAGCAGCTTAGGGGGTCTCGGGTACGAGCAGTACTTC; CDR3 protein: CASSLGGLGYEQYF
D gene: .; V gene: TRBV5-1; clone size: many; J gene: TRBJ1-1; CDR3 DNA: TGCGCCAGCAGACCGGGTGGCGCGGCCGAAGCTTTCTTT; CDR3 protein: CASRPGGAAEAFF
D gene: .; V gene: TRBV3-1; clone size: .; J gene: TRBJ2-2; CDR3 DNA: TGTGCCAGCAGCCCTCCCGGAACCGGGGAGCTGTTTTTT; CDR3 protein: CASSPPGTGELFF
D gene: .; V gene: TRBV12-3/TRBV12-4; clone size: few; J gene: TRBJ1-2; CDR3 DNA: TGTGCCAGCAGTCCACAGGGTGATGGCTACACCTTC; CDR3 protein: CASSPQGDGYTF
D gene: .; V gene: TRBV29-1; clone size: few; J gene: TRBJ1-2; CDR3 DNA: TGCAGCGTTGAGTTGGGTAGCGGCTACACCTTC; CDR3 protein: CSVELGSGYTF
D gene: .; V gene: TRBV7-9; clone size: many; J gene: TRBJ2-3; CDR3 DNA: TGTGCCAGCAGCCCAGGGGCGGACACAGATACGCAGTATTTT; CDR3 protein: CASSPGADTDTQYF
D gene: TRBD2; V gene: TRBV6-2/TRBV6-3; clone size: .; J gene: TRBJ2-7; CDR3 DNA: TGTGCCAGCGGGACTACCCCTTACGAGCAGTACTTC; CDR3 protein: CASGTTPYEQYF
D gene: TRBD1; V gene: TRBV12-3/TRBV12-4; clone size: .; J gene: TRBJ1-5; CDR3 DNA: TGTGCCAGCAGTTGGACAGGGGAAGGCAATCAGCCCCAGCATTTT; CDR3 protein: CASSWTGEGNQPQHF
D gene: TRBD2; V gene: TRBV12-3/TRBV12-4; clone size: many; J gene: TRBJ2-2; CDR3 DNA: TGTGCCAGCAGTCCTAGCGGGGGGAACACCGGGGAGCTGTTTTTT; CDR3 protein: CASSPSGGNTGELFF
D gene: .; V gene: TRBV9; clone size: .; J gene: TRBJ2-7; CDR3 DNA: TGTGCCAGCAGCGTAGGCAGCGAATCCTACGAGCAGTACTTC; CDR3 protein: CASSVGSESYEQYF
D gene: TRBD2; V gene: TRBV20-1; clone size: few; J gene: TRBJ2-1; CDR3 DNA: TGCAGTGCCCGAGAAGGACTAGCGGGGGGGCTGGGAAGTAATGAGCAGTTCTTC; CDR3 protein: CSAREGLAGGLGSNEQFF
D gene: .; V gene: TRBV13; clone size: many; J gene: TRBJ2-1; CDR3 DNA: TGTGCCAGCAGCCTAGAGGGTGGGAGGCCATCCAATGAGCAGTTCTTC; CDR3 protein: CASSLEGGRPSNEQFF
D gene: .; V gene: TRBV4-3; clone size: many; J gene: TRBJ2-1; CDR3 DNA: TGCGCCAGCAGTTACCGATCCAATGAGCAGTTCTTC; CDR3 protein: CASSYRSNEQFF
D gene: .; V gene: TRBV28; clone size: few; J gene: TRBJ1-1; CDR3 DNA: TGTGCCAGCAGTTTAATCAGACTGAACACTGAAGCTTTCTTT; CDR3 protein: CASSLIRLNTEAFF
D gene: .; V gene: TRBV11-2; clone size: .; J gene: TRBJ2-2; CDR3 DNA: TGTGCCAGCAGCTTAGGGGGGATCGGTCACACCGGGGAGCTGTTTTTT; CDR3 protein: CASSLGGIGHTGELFF
D gene: .; V gene: TRBV21-1; clone size: few; J gene: TRBJ1-1; CDR3 DNA: TGTGCCAGTCAGTCCCGGGGCCACGGTCCTGAAGCTTTCTTT; CDR3 protein: CASQSRGHGPEAFF
D gene: TRBD1; V gene: TRBV11-2; clone size: .; J gene: TRBJ1-5; CDR3 DNA: TGTGCCAGCAGCCCCGGGACAGGGAGTTACCAGCCCCAGCATTTT; CDR3 protein: CASSPGTGSYQPQHF
D gene: .; V gene: TRBV20-1; clone size: few; J gene: TRBJ1-2; CDR3 DNA: TGCAGTGCTAGATGGGACTATGGCTACACCTTC; CDR3 protein: CSARWDYGYTF
D gene: .; V gene: TRBV3-1; clone size: many; J gene: TRBJ1-1; CDR3 DNA: TGTGCCAGCAGCCAAGAGCAGGAGGGCACTGAAGCTTTCTTT; CDR3 protein: CASSQEQEGTEAFF
D gene: .; V gene: TRBV12-3/TRBV12-4; clone size: few; J gene: TRBJ1-1; CDR3 DNA: TGTGCCAGCACCCCTAGTTTTAGCCTAGTGGGCACTGAAGCTTTCTTT; CDR3 protein: CASTPSFSLVGTEAFF
D gene: .; V gene: TRBV6-5; clone size: many; J gene: TRBJ2-1; CDR3 DNA: TGTGCCAGCAGTTACGGCAGAATAGCGGAGTTCTCCTACAATGAGCAGTTCTTC; CDR3 protein: CASSYGRIAEFSYNEQFF
D gene: .; V gene: TRBV15; clone size: many; J gene: TRBJ1-2; CDR3 DNA: TGTGCCACCAATTGGGGGGGAGCCAGTGGCTACACCTTC; CDR3 protein: CATNWGGASGYTF
D gene: .; V gene: TRBV4-3; clone size: few; J gene: TRBJ2-7; CDR3 DNA: TGCGCCAGCAGCCAAGAGTTGGGGGCCTACGAGCAGTACTTC; CDR3 protein: CASSQELGAYEQYF
D gene: .; V gene: TRBV12-3/TRBV12-4; clone size: few; J gene: TRBJ2-3; CDR3 DNA: TGTGCCAGCAGTTTTTTCGCGGCGGATACGCAGTATTTT; CDR3 protein: CASSFFAADTQYF
D gene: .; V gene: TRBV9; clone size: few; J gene: TRBJ1-5; CDR3 DNA: TGTGCCAGCAGCGTAGGGGGAGTGCCCCAGCCCCAGCATTTT; CDR3 protein: CASSVGGVPQPQHF
D gene: TRBD1; V gene: TRBV7-9; clone size: few; J gene: TRBJ2-2; CDR3 DNA: TGTGCCAGCAGCCCCCCTGGGACAGTGAGCACCGGGGAGCTGTTTTTT; CDR3 protein: CASSPPGTVSTGELFF
D gene: .; V gene: TRBV9; clone size: many; J gene: TRBJ1-5; CDR3 DNA: TGTGCCAGCAGCGAGGGCCCCGGGGAGCCCCAGCATTTT; CDR3 protein: CASSEGPGEPQHF
D gene: .; V gene: TRBV5-5; clone size: .; J gene: TRBJ2-7; CDR3 DNA: TGTGCCAGCAGCGCGGATCACGTCTACGAGCAGTACTTC; CDR3 protein: CASSADHVYEQYF
D gene: TRBD2; V gene: TRBV20-1; clone size: .; J gene: TRBJ2-3; CDR3 DNA: TGCAGTGCTAGTCCCAGAACCAGGACTAGCGGGCCCACAGATACGCAGTATTTT; CDR3 protein: CSASPRTRTSGPTDTQYF
D gene: .; V gene: TRBV12-3/TRBV12-4; clone size: many; J gene: TRBJ2-2; CDR3 DNA: TGTGCCAGCAGCTTAGGGGCCGGGGAGCTGTTTTTT; CDR3 protein: CASSLGAGELFF
D gene: .; V gene: TRBV7-8; clone size: many; J gene: TRBJ2-3; CDR3 DNA: TGTGCCAGCAGCTTAGTGCCGGCGCAAGATACGCAGTATTTT; CDR3 protein: CASSLVPAQDTQYF
D gene: .; V gene: TRBV19; clone size: .; J gene: TRBJ2-1; CDR3 DNA: TGTGCCAGTAGTGCGCTCCCCTGGGAGTACAATGAGCAGTTCTTC; CDR3 protein: CASSALPWEYNEQFF
D gene: TRBD1; V gene: TRBV11-2; clone size: .; J gene: TRBJ2-7; CDR3 DNA: TGTGCCAGCAGCCGGGGACAGACCTACGAGCAGTACTTC; CDR3 protein: CASSRGQTYEQYF
D gene: .; V gene: TRBV4-3; clone size: few; J gene: TRBJ2-7; CDR3 DNA: TGCGCCAGCAGCCCCTCGCGGGTGCCGCGAGAGCAGTACTTC; CDR3 protein: CASSPSRVPREQYF
D gene: TRBD2; V gene: TRBV3-1; clone size: .; J gene: TRBJ2-5; CDR3 DNA: TGTGCCAGCAGCCGGACCGGACTAGCGGGAATAGGGGAGACCCAGTACTTC; CDR3 protein: CASSRTGLAGIGETQYF
D gene: TRBD2; V gene: TRBV5-1; clone size: many; J gene: TRBJ2-1; CDR3 DNA: TGCGCCAGCAGCTTGAGGGCGGGGGGGACTGAGCAGTTCTTC; CDR3 protein: CASSLRAGGTEQFF
D gene: .; V gene: TRBV9; clone size: few; J gene: TRBJ2-5; CDR3 DNA: TGTGCCAGCAGCTCGGACAGTGCGAGCAGGGAGACCCAGTACTTC; CDR3 protein: CASSSDSASRETQYF
D gene: TRBD1; V gene: TRBV29-1; clone size: .; J gene: TRBJ1-2; CDR3 DNA: TGCAGCGTCGCGGCAGGGGGGGCCTATGGCTACACCTTC; CDR3 protein: CSVAAGGAYGYTF
D gene: TRBD1; V gene: TRBV2; clone size: few; J gene: TRBJ2-7; CDR3 DNA: TGTGCCAGCAGTTTCGACAGGGCCGCTTCCACAAGCTTTACCTACGAGCAGTACTTC; CDR3 protein: CASSFDRAASTSFTYEQYF
D gene: .; V gene: TRBV25-1; clone size: .; J gene: TRBJ2-7; CDR3 DNA: TGTGCCAGCAGTGAATATGATACTAGTGCTTTGCACTTC; CDR3 protein: CASSEYDTSALHF
D gene: .; V gene: TRBV20-1; clone size: .; J gene: TRBJ1-2; CDR3 DNA: TGCAGTGCTACCGTCCGGGGGCAACGTAACTATGGCTACACCTTC; CDR3 protein: CSATVRGQRNYGYTF
D gene: .; V gene: TRBV4-2; clone size: few; J gene: TRBJ2-7; CDR3 DNA: TGTGCCAGCAGCCAAAGGACAGAGACCTACGAGCAGTACTTC; CDR3 protein: CASSQRTETYEQYF
D gene: TRBD2; V gene: TRBV14; clone size: many; J gene: TRBJ2-7; CDR3 DNA: TGTGCCAGCAGCCAGCTCCCCATGGGTAGCGGGGGGGCCTACGAGCAGTACTTC; CDR3 protein: CASSQLPMGSGGAYEQYF
D gene: TRBD1; V gene: TRBV27; clone size: few; J gene: TRBJ1-2; CDR3 DNA: TGTGCCAGCAGTTTTGGGACAGGGGGTAGAGGCTACACCTTC; CDR3 protein: CASSFGTGGRGYTF
D gene: .; V gene: TRBV27; clone size: few; J gene: TRBJ1-2; CDR3 DNA: TGTGCCAGCAGAGCCGTCGCGGCAGCACACTATGGCTACACCTTC; CDR3 protein: CASRAVAAAHYGYTF
D gene: .; V gene: TRBV29-1; clone size: .; J gene: TRBJ2-1; CDR3 DNA: TGCAGCCTCAAGCGACAGAATGAGCAGTTCTTC; CDR3 protein: CSLKRQNEQFF
D gene: TRBD2; V gene: TRBV27; clone size: few; J gene: TRBJ2-1; CDR3 DNA: TGTGCCGCTAAACCCAGCGGGGTCTACAATGAGCAGTTCTTC; CDR3 protein: CAAKPSGVYNEQFF
D gene: TRBD2; V gene: TRBV27; clone size: .; J gene: TRBJ2-7; CDR3 DNA: TGTGCCAGCTCCTCGGGGGGGCTATACGAGCAGTACTTC; CDR3 protein: CASSSGGLYEQYF